This T cell receptor (beta chain) was captured by sequencing in a study of vaccination and CD4 T cells after COVID-19. Study as a whole: Six males and four females, two of them Hispanic, were enrolled as convalescents. Overlapping spike peptides of SARS-CoV-2, HCoV-NL63, HCoV-OC43 and HCoV-229E stimulated the cells.

This clonotype was counted only a few times. Its antigen is still unknown. General study findings and limits: A nonsignificant median increase from 21 to 38 SARS-CoV-2-reactive clonotypes was observed.

At the Johns Hopkins FTIC core, DNA taken from cultured CD4+ T cells was sequenced by way of the Oncomine TCR Beta short-read assay. Each CDR3 protein gets one entry after TCRdb re-called the PCR reads with MiXCR. The table lists 15,000 to 20,000 distinct CDR3 sequences, 60% of them singletons. Documented treatment: approximately 9-day PBMC culture with coronavirus spike peptide pools or control peptides (ViraFEST assay). After culture for around ten days, isolation of CD4+ T cells was performed by negative selection. The CDR3 contains 16 residues. Germline CDR1 reads LNHNV; CDR2 reads YYDKDF (reference sequence). V shed 0 bases and J 9 bases; nucleotides not matched to a gene: 8.

This chain joins TRBV15 and TRBJ2-7; 13 bases fit TRBD2. This clonotype was sampled from a human donor who had recovered from COVID-19. Sequences were obtained from CD4+ T cells from blood, cultured in vitro. The CDR3 spells CATSRDGLAGVRGQYF. The CDR3 DNA follows: TGTGCCACCAGCAGAGATGGACTAGCGGGAGTCAGAGGGCAGTACTTC. Using reference TRBV15 and TRBJ2-7 for the parts outside the CDR3, the full variable domain is DAMVIQNPRYQVTQFGKPVTLSCSQTLNHNVMYWYQQKSSQAPKLLFHYYDKDFNNEADTPDNFQSRRPNTSFCFLDIRSPGLGDTAMYLCATSRDGLAGVRGQYFGPGTRLTVT.